The 28 T cell receptor beta chains in this list originate from one sample, sequenced in a study of blood T cell repertoires in COVID-19 (dated by TCRdb to the early 2020s). Library preparation employed the immunoSEQ multiplex PCR assay. This is the immuneACCESS table as TCRdb keeps it, with only in-frame sequences that have V and J called. A part of the clones is gone; compared with another copy, unresolved V genes explain less than half, and the rest is unexplained. The sample table lists tens of thousands of clones, around 86% of them with a count of one. The leading ten clones occupy more than 0.95% of the sample. Sequencing was done on a sample of peripheral blood. The receptors stem from a man aged 35 to 55 with acute or convalescent COVID-19.

The chain combines TRBV6-6 with TRBJ1-2, with 7 bases lining up with TRBD1. Germline CDR1 MNHNY, CDR2 SVGAGI (reference sequence). The CDR3 runs 14 residues. V lost 2 bases to trimming and J lost 3 bases; unmatched junction nucleotides: 3. The CDR3 spells CASSYGGTDYGYTF. Written as DNA, the CDR3 is TGTGCCAGCAGTTACGGGGGGACAGACTATGGCTACACCTTC.

The V gene is TRBV5-6, the J gene TRBJ1-4, with a weak D call TRBD1 (6 bases). CDR3 size: 13 residues. The V gene lost 4 bases and the J gene lost 10 bases, with 14 bases spanning the gap. Germline V gene lookup returns CDR1 SGHDT and CDR2 YYEEEE. CDR3 sequence reads: CASSDRRWGKLFF. CDR3 nucleotide sequence: TGTGCCAGCAGCGACAGGCGGTGGGGAAAACTGTTTTTT.

This clone has only one observation. The V and J genes are TRBV21-1 and TRBJ2-3; whether TRBD2, the table's D call, matches the DNA was not checked. TRBV21-1 is termed a pseudogene. The CDR3 consists of 17 residues. CDR3: CASSKVCGTGGTDTQYF. The CDR3 DNA reads as TGTGCCAGCAGCAAAGTGTGTGGGACTGGGGGTACAGATACGCAGTATTTT.

V and J are TRBV28 and TRBJ1-2; TRBD1 matches 12 bases. Trimming at V came to 6 bases and at J to 8 bases, leaving 1 base not matched to a gene. The CDR3 sequence is 12 residues long. CDR1 is MDHEN, CDR2 SYDVKM, per germline. CDR3: CASSGTGGGYTF. DNA for the CDR3: TGTGCCAGCAGCGGGACAGGGGGCGGCTACACCTTC.

V gene TRBV10-3 combines with J gene TRBJ1-6, with TRBD1 as a possible D gene (6 bases). Germline lookup yields CDR1 ENHRY and CDR2 SYGVKD. The CDR3 spans 14 residues. V dropped 10 bases and J dropped 9 bases, with 19 bases sitting between them. This chain's CDR3 is CATSVMGAGSPLHF. In DNA form, the CDR3 reads TGTGCCACCTCGGTAATGGGGGCTGGTTCACCCCTCCACTTT.

This clone appeared a few times. This chain uses TRBV5-1 with TRBJ1-2; tentative D call: TRBD1 (6 bases). V lost 2 bases to trimming and J lost 6 bases, with 17 bases between them. Germline CDR1 and CDR2: SGHRS and YFSETQ. CDR3 length: 15 amino acids. The CDR3: CASSLNRDLGDGYTF. CDR3 in DNA: TGCGCCAGCAGCTTAAACAGGGACCTGGGGGATGGCTACACCTTC.

J is TRBJ1-4 and V is TRBV5-8, with D unclear. Germline CDR1 is SGHTS and CDR2 is YDEGEE. Trimming shortened V by 7 bases and J by 7 bases, and 17 bases separated the two germline ends. The CDR3 covers 14 residues. Written as DNA, the CDR3 is TGTGCCAGCCAAGGATGGCTGGAGGGTGAAAAACTGTTTTTT. Translated, it gives CASQGWLEGEKLFF.

The gene calls are TRBV7-2 and TRBJ1-2; TRBD1 might be the D (6 bases). Trimming shortened V by 4 bases and J by 8 bases, and 17 bases separated the two germline ends. Germline V gene lookup returns CDR1 SGHTA and CDR2 FQGNSA. This CDR3 contains 14 residues. The CDR3 coding sequence is TGTGCCAGCAGCTCACAACGAAATACAGGGGGCTACACCTTC. Translating gives CASSSQRNTGGYTF.

This clone has just one count. The rearrangement links TRBV5-4 to TRBJ2-7; TRBD1 agrees at 7 bases. Germline lookup yields CDR1 SGHNT and CDR2 YYREEE (reference sequence). The junction had 3 bases not matched to a gene; V was cut back by 2 bases and J by 7 bases. There are 12 residues in the CDR3. CDR3 nucleotide sequence: TGTGCCAGCAGCTTCGGACAGGATGAGCAGTACTTC. It translates to CASSFGQDEQYF.

This clone came up a few times. The chain uses TRBV2 and TRBJ1-3, with TRBD1 matching 9 bases. Germline lookup yields CDR1 SNHLY and CDR2 FYNNEI. This CDR3 is 16 amino acids long. V was clipped by 5 bases and J by 4 bases; unmatched bases: 9. The CDR3 region has the DNA TGTGCCAGCAGTCTTCAGGGGACAGGGAACGGAAACACCATATATTTT. It specifies CASSLQGTGNGNTIYF.

A few counts support this clone. The V gene is TRBV9, the J gene TRBJ2-1, with 8 positions matching TRBD2. The V and J ends lost 3 bases and 4 bases, in that order; junction bases with no gene match: 3. From germline, CDR1 is SGDLS and CDR2 YYNGEE. CDR3 length equals 14 residues. CDR3 bases: TGTGCCAGCAGCGAGACTAGCGCTTACAATGAGCAGTTCTTC. As protein: CASSETSAYNEQFF. Supplemented by reference TRBV9 and TRBJ2-1, the full variable domain reads DSGVTQTPKHLITATGQRVTLRCSPRSGDLSVYWYQQSLDQGLQFLIQYYNGEERAKGNILERFSAQQFPDLHSELNLSSLELGDSALYFCASSETSAYNEQFFGPGTRLTVL.

The V call is TRBV4-1, the J call TRBJ2-7; D perhaps matches TRBD2 (7 bases). V was clipped by 3 bases and J by 4 bases, with 19 bases between them. CDR1 is MGHRA and CDR2 is YSYEKL in the germline V gene. This CDR3 is built from 16 residues. The CDR3 DNA reads TGCGCCAGCAGCCATGGAAGGGGGGGGGCGCGGTACGAGCAGTACTTC. It is translated as CASSHGRGGARYEQYF.

The chain has TRBV12-5 and TRBJ2-7; D unclear. With 1 base removed from V and 2 bases from J, the gap between germline ends came to 9 bases. Germline V gives CDR1 LGHNT, CDR2 FRNRAP. The CDR3 totals 14 residues. The CDR3 sequence: CASGLGTQTYEQYF. The CDR3 DNA follows: TGTGCTAGTGGTTTGGGCACCCAGACCTACGAGCAGTACTTC.

This clone occurred a few times. V is TRBV6-5 and J is TRBJ1-1, with D possibly matching TRBD1 (5 bases). V was clipped by 7 bases and J by 4 bases, with 16 bases between them. Germline CDR1 MNHEY, CDR2 SVGAGI. The CDR3 runs 14 residues. The CDR3 DNA sequence: TGTGCCAGCACCCTAGGGGCAAGGAGCACTGAAGCTTTCTTT. Residues: CASTLGARSTEAFF.

J is TRBJ2-7 and V is TRBV2, with TRBD1 matching over 9 bases. V trimming: 5 bases; J trimming: 3 bases; junction bases outside the gene matches: 8. This CDR3 has 15 amino acids. In germline, CDR1 is SNHLY, CDR2 FYNNEI. For the CDR3, the DNA is TGTGCCAGCAGTTCACAGGGGGCTCCTGGCTACGAGCAGTACTTC. Its protein is CASSSQGAPGYEQYF. The full variable domain, in which reference TRBV2 and TRBJ2-7 provide the parts outside the CDR3, is EPEVTQTPSHQVTQMGQEVILRCVPISNHLYFYWYRQILGQKVEFLVSFYNNEISEKSEIFDDQFSVERPDGSNFTLKIRSTKLEDSAMYFCASSSQGAPGYEQYFGPGTRLTVT.

This rearrangement joins TRBV6-5 to TRBJ2-7; D is uncertain. There are 13 residues in the CDR3. Trimming cost V 7 bases and J 2 bases, with 12 bases left between them. Germline CDR1 reads MNHEY; CDR2 reads SVGAGI. The CDR3 is CASNKRQAYEQYF. CDR3 nucleotides: TGTGCCAGCAACAAGAGACAAGCCTACGAGCAGTACTTC.

This chain links TRBV6-5 with TRBJ2-3; the match to TRBD2 covers 8 bases. The ends lost 5 bases at V and 7 bases at J; junction bases unmatched: 5. CDR1 and CDR2 (germline): MNHEY, SVGAGI. The CDR3 contains 13 residues. The CDR3 bases are TGTGCCAGCAGTCCCTCGGGGGGGAATACGCAGTATTTT. Translated: CASSPSGGNTQYF.

The rearrangement links TRBV11-1 to TRBJ2-5; TRBD1 might be the D (5 bases). Trimming shortened V by 2 bases and J by 5 bases, and 9 bases separated the two germline ends. This CDR3 is built from 13 residues. Germline V lookup: CDR1 SGHAT, CDR2 FQDESV (reference sequence). The CDR3 sequence: CASSLNRGETQYF. The DNA of the CDR3 is TGTGCCAGCAGCTTAAATAGGGGCGAGACCCAGTACTTC. Full variable domain (outside the CDR3, taken from reference TRBV11-1 and TRBJ2-5): EAEVAQSPRYKITEKSQAVAFWCDPISGHATLYWYRQILGQGPELLVQFQDESVVDDSQLPKDRFSAERLKGVDSTLKIQPAELGDSAMYLCASSLNRGETQYFGPGTRLLVL.

The J gene is TRBJ1-6, the V gene TRBV25-1; D is unclear. The CDR3 runs to 15 residues. V was clipped by 2 bases and J by 9 bases, with 14 bases between them. Germline values: CDR1 MGHDK, CDR2 SYGVNS. This CDR3 reads CASSENGGLGSPLHF. CDR3 nucleotides: TGTGCCAGCAGTGAAAACGGAGGTTTGGGTTCACCCCTCCACTTT.

This clone was counted a single time. One end of the junction does not line up with germline, which may come from a read error. The chain couples TRBV7-7 to TRBJ2-5; TRBD2 aligns across 11 bases. This CDR3 is 19 amino acids long. Germline V lookup: CDR1 SSHAT, CDR2 FNYEAQ (reference sequence). DNA for the CDR3: TGTGCTAGCAGCTTAAATCCGCTAGCGGGGGGCCGGATCCTAGAGACCCAGTACTTC. This codes for CASSLNPLAGGRILETQYF.

This clone was seen just once. The chain carries TRBV7-2 and TRBJ2-1, with TRBD2 matching 7 bases. The V gene end was trimmed by 3 bases and the J gene end by 1 base; junction bases not matched to a gene: 9. CDR1 is SGHTA and CDR2 is FQGNSA in the germline V gene. The CDR3 is made up of 17 amino acids. The CDR3 DNA sequence: TGTGCCAGCAGCTTTAGACCGGGACTACCGTCCTACAATGAGCAGTTCTTC. Residues: CASSFRPGLPSYNEQFF. Supplemented by reference TRBV7-2 and TRBJ2-1, the full variable domain reads GAGVSQSPSNKVTEKGKDVELRCDPISGHTALYWYRQSLGQGLEFLIYFQGNSAPDKSGLPSDRFSAERTGGSVSTLTIQRTQQEDSAVYLCASSFRPGLPSYNEQFFGPGTRLTVL.

The chain carries TRBV4-1 and TRBJ1-2, with 9 bases matching TRBD1. J gave up 6 bases and V 0 bases, and 11 bases lay outside the gene matches. There are 17 residues in the CDR3. The V gene's germline CDR1 is MGHRA and CDR2 YSYEKL. The CDR3 here is CASSQDWADRGTDGYTF. CDR3 coding DNA: TGCGCCAGCAGCCAAGATTGGGCGGACAGGGGAACCGATGGCTACACCTTC.

This clone has only one observation. The rearrangement joins TRBV3-1 (or the pseudogene TRBV3-2) to TRBJ2-6; 8 nucleotides align to TRBD2. Per the germline V gene, CDR1 is LGHDT and CDR2 is YNNKEL (reference sequence). Losses at the gene ends were 4 bases for V and 0 bases for J; bases not matched to a gene: 8. The CDR3 sequence is 18 residues long. In DNA form, the CDR3 reads TGTGCCAGCAGCCCCCGCGAGCGGGGGTACTCTGGGGCCAACGTCCTGACTTTC. Translation gives CASSPRERGYSGANVLTF.

This chain links TRBV27 with TRBJ1-2, with 7 bases fitting TRBD1. The CDR3 runs to 14 residues. The J segment lost 3 bases and the V segment lost 6 bases, leaving 7 bases of the junction unmatched. Per germline, CDR1 MNHEY and CDR2 SMNVEV (reference sequence). The CDR3 region has the DNA TGTGCCAGCAGCCAAACGGGACAGCACTATGGCTACACCTTC. Protein sequence: CASSQTGQHYGYTF.

The V call is TRBV4-1, the J call TRBJ2-7; 10 positions agree with TRBD2. The V gene end was trimmed by 6 bases and the J gene end by 3 bases; junction bases not matched to a gene: 2. CDR1 MGHRA and CDR2 YSYEKL come from the germline V gene. CDR3 length: 13 residues. DNA of the CDR3: TGCGCCAGCAGATTAGCGGGGGGCTACGAGCAGTACTTC. Amino acids: CASRLAGGYEQYF.

The chain is built from TRBV2 and TRBJ1-4; D not certain. CDR3 size: 16 residues. V was pared by 10 bases and J by 5 bases, with 23 bases between. The germline CDR1 and CDR2 sequences are SNHLY and FYNNEI. DNA for the CDR3: TGTGCCACCTCCAGGACCACGGAGGGCCCAAATGAAAAACTGTTTTTT. It translates to CATSRTTEGPNEKLFF.

The chain is built from TRBV4-2 and TRBJ2-3, with 10 bases fitting TRBD1. CDR1 and CDR2 from the germline V gene are LGHNA and YNFKEQ. The length of the CDR3 is 18 residues. V shed 0 bases and J 3 bases; nucleotides not matched to a gene: 9. The CDR3 DNA follows: TGTGCCAGCAGCCAAGATAAGGGTGGACAGGGGGGGACAGATACGCAGTATTTT. Translating it yields CASSQDKGGQGGTDTQYF.

This chain uses TRBV3-1 (or the pseudogene TRBV3-2) with TRBJ2-5, with 13 bases that match TRBD2. The length of the CDR3 is 16 residues. V lost 4 bases, J lost 4 bases, and 6 bases stayed unmatched. CDR1 is LGHDT and CDR2 is YNNKEL in the germline V gene (reference sequence). The CDR3 region has the DNA TGTGCCAGCAGCCCGACTCGACTAGCGGGGGGAGAGACCCAGTACTTC. Translation: CASSPTRLAGGETQYF.